This T cell receptor (beta chain) was identified in a study of shared clonotypes between healthy human individuals. This table comes from immunoSEQ multiplex PCR, and its TCRdb copy is limited to in-frame clones, with some not included. The table shows roughly 1,500,000 clones, with just under 99% occurring only once. Per the germline V gene, CDR1 is MDHEN and CDR2 is SYDVKM. The CDR3 is 14 amino acids. Trimming at V came to 10 bases and at J to 6 bases, leaving 8 bases not matched to a gene. The sequence was obtained from a man younger than 45 in good health. The chain has TRBV28 and TRBJ2-1, with 11 positions matching TRBD2. Input material: naive CD4+ T cells sorted from blood. As to subset: CD45RA+ positively selected. In nucleotides, the CDR3 is TGTGCCACCAATCTAGCGGGAGGTGGCAATGAGCAGTTCTTC. This gives the protein CATNLAGGGNEQFF.